One and the same sample provided the 16 T cell receptor beta chains below, sequenced in a study of control samples from healthy donors and cancer patients. Profiling relied on immunoSEQ multiplex PCR, and the TCRdb table lists in-frame clones only, not all of them. The profile shows 100,000 to 150,000 clones, about 95% of them singletons. What was sequenced was blood. The receptors here all came from a man aged 30 to 45 in good health.

This sequence joins TRBV6-2 or TRBV6-3 and TRBJ1-5; 10 nucleotides agree with TRBD1. V lost 5 bases and J lost 5; bases outside the gene matches: 3. The CDR3 extends over 14 amino acids. The germline CDR1 and CDR2 sequences are MNHEY and SVGEGT. DNA for the CDR3: TGTGCCAGCAGTCTGACAGGGGGCGATCAGCCCCAGCATTTT. This encodes CASSLTGGDQPQHF.

The V and J genes are TRBV10-2 and TRBJ1-5; possibly TRBD1 for D (5 bases). The germline CDR1 and CDR2 sequences are WSHSY and SAAADI. Trimming removed 5 bases from V and 1 base from J, with 9 bases in between. The CDR3 spans 14 residues. The CDR3: CASSHRDSNQPQHF. As DNA, the CDR3 is TGCGCCAGCAGTCACCGGGACAGCAATCAGCCCCAGCATTTT.

V gene TRBV18 combines with J gene TRBJ2-1; the match to TRBD1 covers 8 bases. The CDR3 has 16 residues. With 3 bases clipped from V and 5 bases from J, the junction kept 9 bases outside the gene matches. Looked up from germline, CDR1 is KGHSH and CDR2 is LQKENI. CDR3 in DNA: TGTGCCAGCTCACCCCGCCGCGGACAGGGAAACAATGAGCAGTTCTTC. This codes for CASSPRRGQGNNEQFF.

V usage is TRBV7-9 and J usage is TRBJ1-4; 8 bases align to TRBD1. V lost 3 bases to trimming and J lost 1 base; unmatched junction nucleotides: 1. CDR3 length: 15 amino acids. Germline CDR1 is SEHNR and CDR2 is FQNEAQ (reference sequence). CDR3 DNA: TGTGCCAGCAGCTTCGGACAGGGAACTAATGAAAAACTGTTTTTT. Translated: CASSFGQGTNEKLFF.

The chain carries TRBV9 and TRBJ1-4; TRBD1 matches at 7 bases. Per germline, CDR1 SGDLS and CDR2 YYNGEE. The length of the CDR3 is 15 residues. Germline trimming cut 0 bases from V and 7 bases from J; bases unmatched to any gene: 6. CDR3 region: CASSVGGGRGEKLFF. The CDR3 DNA reads as TGTGCCAGCAGCGTAGGAGGGGGCCGGGGTGAAAAACTGTTTTTT.

This rearrangement joins TRBV2 to TRBJ2-2, with 7 positions matching TRBD1. Germline V gene data show CDR1 as SNHLY and CDR2 as FYNNEI. The CDR3 spans 15 residues. The V and J ends lost 7 bases and 3 bases, in that order; junction bases with no gene match: 8. CDR3 DNA: TGTGCCAGCAACCCGACAGGGCTGGACACCGGGGAGCTGTTTTTT. It specifies CASNPTGLDTGELFF.

This chain links TRBV4-1 with TRBJ2-7; no definite D call. V dropped 1 base and J dropped 3 bases, with 22 bases sitting between them. This CDR3 is 18 amino acids long. Germline CDR1 is MGHRA and CDR2 is YSYEKL. CDR3 amino acids: CASSQVSLFLSLGYEQYF. The CDR3 DNA follows: TGCGCCAGCAGCCAAGTGAGTCTGTTTCTTTCCTTGGGCTACGAGCAGTACTTC.

This sequence joins TRBV5-1 and TRBJ2-1; D is ambiguous. Trimming cost V 3 bases and J 5 bases, with 3 bases left between them. There are 11 residues in the CDR3. Germline-derived CDR1 and CDR2 are SGHRS and YFSETQ. CDR3 sequence (DNA): TGCGCCAGCAGCTGGAACAATGAGCAGTTCTTC. Translation gives CASSWNNEQFF.

The rearrangement uses TRBV6-6 and TRBJ1-5; no clear D. The germline CDR1 and CDR2 sequences are MNHNY and SVGAGI (reference sequence). The CDR3 is 16 residues long. Trimming took 7 bases from V and 4 from J, leaving 20 bases between them. The CDR3, as DNA: TGTGCCAGCACCCCTCGGGGATCGGCCTTAAATCAGCCCCAGCATTTT. This gives the protein CASTPRGSALNQPQHF.

The chain recombines TRBV3-1 (or the pseudogene TRBV3-2) with TRBJ2-1; TRBD2 is a possible D gene (7 bases). Per the germline V gene, CDR1 is LGHDT and CDR2 is YNNKEL (reference sequence). CDR3 size: 16 residues. Deletions cut 5 bases from V and 9 bases from J, with 23 bases between. CDR3 nucleotide sequence: TGTGCCAGCAGCAATGGGATCGGGGGGCGGGGCTCTGAGCAGTTCTTC. Protein: CASSNGIGGRGSEQFF.

V usage is TRBV19 and J usage is TRBJ2-3; D ambiguous. The CDR3 sequence is 15 residues long. Trimming stripped 2 bases from V and 0 bases from J, with 9 bases between. Germline CDR1 and CDR2: LNHDA and SQIVND (reference sequence). In DNA form, the CDR3 reads TGTGCCAGTAGTATAAGGGCATGGAGCACAGATACGCAGTATTTT. The encoded protein is CASSIRAWSTDTQYF.

The chain carries TRBV9 and TRBJ2-3; D gene uncertain. CDR1 SGDLS and CDR2 YYNGEE come from the germline V gene. Trimming took off 1 base at V and 0 bases at J, with 9 bases between the two ends. The CDR3 contains 15 residues. CDR3 nucleotide sequence: TGTGCCAGCAGCGTACCGGTGGGAAGCACAGATACGCAGTATTTT. It translates to CASSVPVGSTDTQYF.

In this sample, this clone turned up once. The chain employs TRBV27 and TRBJ2-3; unclear D gene. The CDR3 covers 14 residues. Trimming stripped 2 bases from V and 4 bases from J, with 10 bases between. Germline-derived CDR1 and CDR2 are MNHEY and SMNVEV (reference sequence). CDR3 in DNA: TGTGCCAGCAGTTTACTCCGCCCTGCAGATACGCAGTATTTT. This translates into CASSLLRPADTQYF.

This chain connects TRBV19 to TRBJ1-2, with a tentative D call TRBD1 (6 bases). V shed 3 bases and J shed 4 bases, with 9 bases lying between them. This CDR3 is 13 amino acids long. Per the germline V gene, CDR1 is LNHDA and CDR2 is SQIVND (reference sequence). The CDR3 DNA reads TGTGCCAGTAGTATGGACAGCTTCTATGGCTACACCTTC. This codes for CASSMDSFYGYTF.

V usage is TRBV19 and J usage is TRBJ1-5, with D possibly TRBD1 on 6 matching bases. The germline gives CDR1 LNHDA, CDR2 SQIVND (reference sequence). Trimming removed 5 bases at V and 0 bases at J, with 11 bases between. This CDR3 contains 15 residues. This chain's CDR3 is CASSVGTYSNQPQHF. CDR3 coding DNA: TGTGCCAGTAGTGTCGGGACATATAGCAATCAGCCCCAGCATTTT.

The chain combines TRBV6-2 or TRBV6-3 with TRBJ1-1; 7 nucleotides line up with TRBD1. Germline CDR1 MNHEY, CDR2 SVGEGT. J lost 0 bases, V lost 2 bases, and 12 bases had no gene match. The CDR3 loop spans 18 amino acids. The CDR3: CASSYTGPGGIVNTEAFF. CDR3 nucleotides: TGTGCCAGCAGTTACACGGGTCCAGGGGGAATCGTGAACACTGAAGCTTTCTTT.